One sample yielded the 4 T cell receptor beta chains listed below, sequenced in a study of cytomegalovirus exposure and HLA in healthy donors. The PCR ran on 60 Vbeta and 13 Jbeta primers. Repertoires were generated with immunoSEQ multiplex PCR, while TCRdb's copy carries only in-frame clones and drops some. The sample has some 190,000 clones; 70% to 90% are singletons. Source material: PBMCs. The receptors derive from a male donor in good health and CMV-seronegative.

Written as DNA, the CDR3 is TGTGCCAGCACCGCCGTTTCAGGGACCGGGGAGCTGTTTTTT. Its translation is CASTAVSGTGELFF. This sequence joins TRBV6-1 and TRBJ2-2, with D possibly matching TRBD1 (5 bases). CDR3 size: 14 residues. Germline CDR1 is MNHNS and CDR2 is SASEGT. V lost 7 bases, J lost 5 bases, and 14 bases lay in between.

The CDR3, as DNA: TGCGCCAGCAGCCAAGGGGTAGCGGGGGCGACTCTCTACGAGCAGTACTTC. Translating gives CASSQGVAGATLYEQYF. The chain joins TRBV4-3 to TRBJ2-7; TRBD2 matches 9 bases. Looked up from germline, CDR1 is LGHNA and CDR2 is YSLEER. This CDR3 is 17 amino acids long. V was clipped by 1 base and J by 3 bases; unmatched bases: 10.

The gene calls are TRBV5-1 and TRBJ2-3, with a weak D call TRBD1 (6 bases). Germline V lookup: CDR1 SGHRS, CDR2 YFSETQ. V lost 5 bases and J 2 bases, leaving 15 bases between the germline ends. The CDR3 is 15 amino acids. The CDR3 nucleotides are TGCGCCAGCAGAGGTGGACAGACTACCACAGATACGCAGTATTTT. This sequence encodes CASRGGQTTTDTQYF. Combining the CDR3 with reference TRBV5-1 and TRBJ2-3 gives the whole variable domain KAGVTQTPRYLIKTRGQQVTLSCSPISGHRSVSWYQQTPGQGLQFLFEYFSETQRNKGNFPGRFSGRQFSNSRSEMNVSTLELGDSALYLCASRGGQTTTDTQYFGPGTRLTVL.

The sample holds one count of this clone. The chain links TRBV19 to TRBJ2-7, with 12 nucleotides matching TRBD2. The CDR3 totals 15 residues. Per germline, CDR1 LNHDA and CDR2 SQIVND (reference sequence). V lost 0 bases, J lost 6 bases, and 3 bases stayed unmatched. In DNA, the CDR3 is TGTGCCAGTAGTATAGACAGACTAGCGGGAGCCGAGCAGTACTTC. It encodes CASSIDRLAGAEQYF.